This TCR beta chain was captured in a study of metastatic and nonmetastatic thyroid tumors. Overall study context: Repertoires were compared across blood and tumor or nodule tissue from malignant and benign thyroid patients.

This clone rates as medium-sized. The V segment lost 3 bases and the J segment 4 bases; nucleotides outside the gene matches: 7. The CDR3 spans 16 residues. Germline CDR1 reads DFQATT; CDR2 reads SNEGSKA (reference sequence). MiXCR reprocessed the PCR reads for TCRdb. The data contain tens of thousands of clones, 10% to 12% of them singletons. Not a single patient had been given any form of treatment at any point before undergoing thyroid surgery. This clonotype originated in a female donor with papillary thyroid cancer or a benign thyroid nodule (not recorded which). Some clones in this sample may be carry-over from other donors' samples. The chain joins TRBV20-1 to TRBJ2-2, with 11 nucleotides matching TRBD2. The sequencing input was blood. The CDR3 DNA is TGCAGTGCTAGTGGGGTAGCGGGAGGGATCACCGGGGAGCTGTTTTTT. This sequence encodes CSASGVAGGITGELFF.